The rows below give T cell receptor beta chains drawn from one sample of a study of blood T cells in healthy people across ages. TCRdb ran MiXCR on the 5' RACE reads and lists one entry per CDR3 protein. The sample holds about a million distinct CDR3 sequences, 35% to 45% seen once. The sample was blood. These receptors came from a man in his late teens or twenties in good health. The CDR3 runs from the conserved cysteine through the conserved F or W. Rows may omit the clone size; those that give it use once, few, many or a size class.

>TRBV24-1|few
CATSDPLPGQTYNEQFF
>TRBV5-1|many
CASKGNEQFF
>TRBV12-3/TRBV12-4|-
CVSSFSDFSNQPQHF
>TRBV28|-
CASSYSDRETQYF
>TRBV4-1|few
CASSLDSTPTPGRPLHF
>TRBV9|few
CASTPGTRGAQYF
>TRBV7-9|few
CASSSHDWTGGNSPLHF
>TRBV7-9|once
CASSLGSSGRKAFF
>TRBV6-6|many
CASGGETYEQFF
>TRBV27|-
CASSVSPGGYEQYF
>TRBV10-3|-
CAISEAAGTGAFF
>TRBV6-2/TRBV6-3|-
CASTARDHSYEQYF
>TRBV6-2/TRBV6-3|-
CASSRLGSSRNYGYTF
>TRBV5-5|-
CASSLRAATEAFF
>TRBV6-5|once
CASSPGVASTNEKLFF
>TRBV13|-
CASSLAPGPPYEAFF
>TRBV6-2/TRBV6-3|-
CASTPIPGTGGYSNQPQHF
>TRBV12-3/TRBV12-4|few
CASSLRLAGAYEQYF
>TRBV6-5|-
CASSAGRDAEAFF
>TRBV29-1|-
CSVEKTNNEQFF
>TRBV20-1|-
CSARPGQGGPTYEQYF
>TRBV7-8|-
CASSHPFGGLDTQYF
>TRBV20-1|many
CSANKQGMNTEAFF
>TRBV11-1|-
CAGSQGVGNQPQHF
>TRBV2|few
CASREDTGDYGYTF
>TRBV30|few
CAWEGIGADTQYF
>TRBV20-1|many
CSARDLRPSYEQYF
>TRBV4-1|-
CASSQDGQGLKPQHF
>TRBV29-1|few
CSATVHQGGNQPQHF
>TRBV7-2|few
CASSLESGHLTNTGELFF
>TRBV6-5|-
CASSYLDLGEYTF
>TRBV27|-
CASSPTDRASYGYTF
>TRBV23-1|-
CASSHCGCCERRQDTQYF
>TRBV7-9|-
CASSLNQARGEKLFF
>TRBV27|-
CASRLSSTRQFF
>TRBV20-1|-
CSSLGETQYF
>TRBV29-1|few
CSVQGAAGYTF